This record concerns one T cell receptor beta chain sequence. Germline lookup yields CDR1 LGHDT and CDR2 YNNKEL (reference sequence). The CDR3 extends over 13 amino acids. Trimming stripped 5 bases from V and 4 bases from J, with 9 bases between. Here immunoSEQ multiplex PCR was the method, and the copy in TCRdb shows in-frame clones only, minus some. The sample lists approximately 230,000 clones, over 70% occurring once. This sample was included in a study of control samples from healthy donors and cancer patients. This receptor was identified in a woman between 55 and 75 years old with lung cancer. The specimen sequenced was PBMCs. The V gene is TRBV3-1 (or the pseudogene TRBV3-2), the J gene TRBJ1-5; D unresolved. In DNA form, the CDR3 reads TGTGCCAGCAGCGCCGATCCAAATCAGCCCCAGCATTTT. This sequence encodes CASSADPNQPQHF.